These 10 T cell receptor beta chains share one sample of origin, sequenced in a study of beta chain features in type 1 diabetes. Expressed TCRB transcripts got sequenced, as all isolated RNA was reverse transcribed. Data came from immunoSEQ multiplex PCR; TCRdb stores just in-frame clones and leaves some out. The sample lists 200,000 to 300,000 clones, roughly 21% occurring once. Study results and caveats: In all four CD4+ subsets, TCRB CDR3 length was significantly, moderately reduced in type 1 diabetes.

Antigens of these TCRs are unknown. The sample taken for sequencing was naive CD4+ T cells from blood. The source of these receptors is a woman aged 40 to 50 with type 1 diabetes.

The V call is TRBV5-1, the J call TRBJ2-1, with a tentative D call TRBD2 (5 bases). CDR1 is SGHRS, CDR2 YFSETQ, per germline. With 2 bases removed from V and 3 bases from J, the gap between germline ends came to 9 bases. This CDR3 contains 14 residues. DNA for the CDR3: TGCGCCAGCAGCTTCGAGGGTAGCTACAATGAGCAGTTCTTC. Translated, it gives CASSFEGSYNEQFF.

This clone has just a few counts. The CDR3 DNA follows: TGTGCCAGCAGGCCAAATCTAGCGGGAAAGAGCACAGATACGCAGTATTTT. Amino acids: CASRPNLAGKSTDTQYF. The chain recombines TRBV25-1 with TRBJ2-3, with TRBD2 matching 9 bases. This CDR3 region has 17 residues. In germline, CDR1 is MGHDK, CDR2 SYGVNS. With V trimmed by 6 bases and J by 0 bases, 10 bases remained unmatched.

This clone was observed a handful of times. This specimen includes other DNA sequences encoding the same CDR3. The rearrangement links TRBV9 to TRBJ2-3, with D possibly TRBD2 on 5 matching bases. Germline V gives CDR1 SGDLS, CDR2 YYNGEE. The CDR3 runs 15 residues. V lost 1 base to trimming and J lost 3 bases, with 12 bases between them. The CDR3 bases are TGTGCCAGCAGCGTAACGGGGAGAGGGACAGATACGCAGTATTTT. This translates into CASSVTGRGTDTQYF. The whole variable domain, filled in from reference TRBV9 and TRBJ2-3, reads DSGVTQTPKHLITATGQRVTLRCSPRSGDLSVYWYQQSLDQGLQFLIQYYNGEERAKGNILERFSAQQFPDLHSELNLSSLELGDSALYFCASSVTGRGTDTQYFGPGTRLTVL.

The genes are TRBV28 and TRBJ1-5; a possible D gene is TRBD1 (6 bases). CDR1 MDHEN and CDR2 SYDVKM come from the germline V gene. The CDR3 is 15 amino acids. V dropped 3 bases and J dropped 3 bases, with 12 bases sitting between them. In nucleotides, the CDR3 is TGTGCCAGCAGTTTTGCAGGGGCTTTCAATCAGCCCCAGCATTTT. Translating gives CASSFAGAFNQPQHF.

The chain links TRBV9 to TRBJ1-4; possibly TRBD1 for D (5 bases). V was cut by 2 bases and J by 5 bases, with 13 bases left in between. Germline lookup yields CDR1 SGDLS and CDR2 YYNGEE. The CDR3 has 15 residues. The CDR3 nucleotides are TGTGCCAGCAGCGTTTCAGGGTCCAACAATGAAAAACTGTTTTTT. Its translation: CASSVSGSNNEKLFF.

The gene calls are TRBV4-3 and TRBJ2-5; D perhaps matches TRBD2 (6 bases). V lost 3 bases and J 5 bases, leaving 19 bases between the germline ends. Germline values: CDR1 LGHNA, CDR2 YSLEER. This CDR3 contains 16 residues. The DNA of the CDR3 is TGCGCCAGCAGCCACCTTGGGACTTCAGTGCGGGAGACCCAGTACTTC. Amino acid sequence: CASSHLGTSVRETQYF.

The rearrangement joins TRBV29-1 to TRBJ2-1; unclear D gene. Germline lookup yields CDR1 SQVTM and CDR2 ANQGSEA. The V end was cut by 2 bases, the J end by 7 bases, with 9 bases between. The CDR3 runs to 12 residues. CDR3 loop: CSVEKLGNEQFF. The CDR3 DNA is TGCAGCGTTGAAAAACTCGGGAATGAGCAGTTCTTC.

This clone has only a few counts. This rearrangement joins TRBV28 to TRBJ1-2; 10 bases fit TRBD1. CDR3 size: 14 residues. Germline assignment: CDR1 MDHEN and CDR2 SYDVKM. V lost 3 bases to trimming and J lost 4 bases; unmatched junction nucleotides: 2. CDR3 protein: CASSLGQGLYGYTF. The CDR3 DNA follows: TGTGCCAGCAGTTTGGGACAGGGGCTCTATGGCTACACCTTC.

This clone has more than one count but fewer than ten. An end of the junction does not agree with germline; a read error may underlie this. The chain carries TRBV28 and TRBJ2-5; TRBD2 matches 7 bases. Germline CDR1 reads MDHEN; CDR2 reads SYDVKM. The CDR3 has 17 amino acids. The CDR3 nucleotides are TGTGCCAGCAGTTTAGTGCCCGGCGGGGGAACCCAAGGGACCCAGTACTTC. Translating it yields CASSLVPGGGTQGTQYF.

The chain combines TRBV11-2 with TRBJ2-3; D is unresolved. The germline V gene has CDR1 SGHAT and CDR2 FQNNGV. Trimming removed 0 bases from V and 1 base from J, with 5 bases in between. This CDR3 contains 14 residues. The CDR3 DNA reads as TGTGCCAGCAGCTTAGACCATCGCACAGATACGCAGTATTTT. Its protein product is CASSLDHRTDTQYF.